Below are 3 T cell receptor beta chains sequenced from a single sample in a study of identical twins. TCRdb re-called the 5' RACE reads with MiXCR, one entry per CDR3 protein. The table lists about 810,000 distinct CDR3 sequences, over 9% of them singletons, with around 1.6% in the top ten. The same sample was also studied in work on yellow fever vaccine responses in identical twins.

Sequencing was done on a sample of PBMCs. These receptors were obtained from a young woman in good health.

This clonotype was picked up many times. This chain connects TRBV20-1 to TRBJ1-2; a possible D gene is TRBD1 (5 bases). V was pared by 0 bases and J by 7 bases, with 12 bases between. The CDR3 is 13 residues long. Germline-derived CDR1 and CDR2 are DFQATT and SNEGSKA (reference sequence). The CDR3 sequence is CSAREGGAGGYTF. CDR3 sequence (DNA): TGCAGTGCTAGAGAGGGAGGGGCCGGTGGCTACACCTTC.

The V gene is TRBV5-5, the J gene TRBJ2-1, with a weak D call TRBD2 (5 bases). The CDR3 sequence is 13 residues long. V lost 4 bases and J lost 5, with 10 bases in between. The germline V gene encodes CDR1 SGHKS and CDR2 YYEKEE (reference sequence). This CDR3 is CASSRHGDNEQFF. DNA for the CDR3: TGTGCCAGCAGCAGACACGGGGACAATGAGCAGTTCTTC. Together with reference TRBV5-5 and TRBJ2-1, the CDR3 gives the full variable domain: DAGVTQSPTHLIKTRGQQVTLRCSPISGHKSVSWYQQVLGQGPQFIFQYYEKEERGRGNFPDRFSARQFPNYSSELNVNALLLGDSALYLCASSRHGDNEQFFGPGTRLTVL.

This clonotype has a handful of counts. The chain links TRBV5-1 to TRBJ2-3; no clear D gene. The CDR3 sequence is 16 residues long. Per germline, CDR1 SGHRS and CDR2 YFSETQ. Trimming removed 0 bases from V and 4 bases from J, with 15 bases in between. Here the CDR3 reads CASSLEFLVRADTQYF. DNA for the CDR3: TGCGCCAGCAGCTTGGAATTCCTCGTTCGAGCAGATACGCAGTATTTT. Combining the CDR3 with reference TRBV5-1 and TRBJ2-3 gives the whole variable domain KAGVTQTPRYLIKTRGQQVTLSCSPISGHRSVSWYQQTPGQGLQFLFEYFSETQRNKGNFPGRFSGRQFSNSRSEMNVSTLELGDSALYLCASSLEFLVRADTQYFGPGTRLTVL.